Below are 6 T cell receptor beta chains sequenced from a single sample in a study of Ad26.COV2.S vaccination and SARS-CoV-2 variants. The protocol was immunoSEQ multiplex PCR, while the TCRdb copy is restricted to in-frame clones and leaves out a portion. The sample has a few hundred thousand clones, roughly 90% seen once. Treatment given: about 20 received Ad26.COV2.S at low or high dose, single or two shots; roughly 5 received placebo; per-sample allocation not given. Day 63 following the first vaccine or placebo injection was when the samples were taken. Here the sequenced sample was peripheral blood, taken in a trial of Ad26.COV2.S vaccine versus placebo. All receptors derive from a person aged 18-65 years who received the Ad26.COV2.S COVID-19 vaccine or a placebo.

This clone was seen once. The chain has TRBV19 and TRBJ1-1; 7 bases fit TRBD1. Losses at the gene ends were 6 bases for V and 7 bases for J; bases not matched to a gene: 11. Looked up from germline, CDR1 is LNHDA and CDR2 is SQIVND (reference sequence). This CDR3 has 14 amino acids. The CDR3 nucleotides read TGTGCCAGTAGCAAAACAGGGGAGCGAGATGAAGCTTTCTTT. As protein: CASSKTGERDEAFF.

The CDR3 sequence: CASSDYRDHYSPLHF. In DNA, the CDR3 is TGTGCCAGCAGTGACTACAGGGACCACTATTCACCCCTCCACTTT. The chain links TRBV25-1 to TRBJ1-6; TRBD1 might be the D (6 bases). Germline V lookup: CDR1 MGHDK, CDR2 SYGVNS. The CDR3 has 15 residues. Deletions cut 3 bases from V and 8 bases from J, with 14 bases between.

A single count supports this clone. The chain employs TRBV7-9 and TRBJ2-5, with a weak D call TRBD2 (5 bases). V lost 5 bases and J 0 bases, leaving 13 bases between the germline ends. Germline assignment: CDR1 SEHNR and CDR2 FQNEAQ (reference sequence). The CDR3 has 15 amino acids. CDR3 loop: CASSPAEGDQETQYF. The CDR3 nucleotides read TGTGCCAGCAGCCCCGCCGAGGGAGACCAAGAGACCCAGTACTTC.

The J gene is TRBJ1-2, the V gene TRBV7-2; possible D gene TRBD1, 5 bases. V lost 5 bases and J lost 5, with 12 bases in between. The CDR3 consists of 13 residues. Germline CDR1 reads SGHTA; CDR2 reads FQGNSA. CDR3 amino acids: CASSGGTVYGYTF. In nucleotides, the CDR3 is TGTGCCAGCAGCGGTGGGACGGTATATGGCTACACCTTC.

This chain joins TRBV7-2 and TRBJ1-3; D not certain. V lost 5 bases and J lost 5, with 7 bases in between. CDR1 is SGHTA and CDR2 is FQGNSA in the germline V gene. This CDR3 comprises 12 residues. CDR3 DNA sequence: TGTGCCAGCAGCCTCGACAGAAACACCATATATTTT. Amino acid sequence: CASSLDRNTIYF.

This chain uses TRBV7-2 with TRBJ1-1; TRBD1 agrees at 8 bases. Germline values: CDR1 SGHTA, CDR2 FQGNSA. Germline trimming cut 9 bases from V and 5 bases from J; bases unmatched to any gene: 11. This CDR3 spans 14 amino acids. In DNA, the CDR3 is TGTGCCAGTATCTACCAGGGGGCTCGGACTGAAGCTTTCTTT. Amino acids: CASIYQGARTEAFF. The variable domain in full, completed from reference TRBV7-2 and TRBJ1-1, reads GAGVSQSPSNKVTEKGKDVELRCDPISGHTALYWYRQSLGQGLEFLIYFQGNSAPDKSGLPSDRFSAERTGGSVSTLTIQRTQQEDSAVYLCASIYQGARTEAFFGQGTRLTVV.